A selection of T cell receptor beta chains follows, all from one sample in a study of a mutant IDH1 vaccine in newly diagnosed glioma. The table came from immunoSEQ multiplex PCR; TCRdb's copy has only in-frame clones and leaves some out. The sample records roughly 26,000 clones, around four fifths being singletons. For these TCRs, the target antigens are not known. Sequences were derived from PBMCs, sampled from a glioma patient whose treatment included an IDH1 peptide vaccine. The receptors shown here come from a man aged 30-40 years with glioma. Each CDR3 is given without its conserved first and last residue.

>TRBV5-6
ASSFLFQSHNEKLF
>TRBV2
ASSEDRAVTDTQY
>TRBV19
ASRDSSALKNTEAF
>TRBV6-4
ASSVWPGSELDGYT
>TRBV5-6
ASSFPGQGETQY
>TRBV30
AWSVTWNGELF
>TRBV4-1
ASSQVSGGDTDNGYT
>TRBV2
ASNDEGTLWGTQY
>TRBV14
ASSPLWTESSYEQY
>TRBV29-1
SVDPGQGGNEQY
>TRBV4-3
ASSQVGGTNEQY
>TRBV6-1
ASSEETGGASNQPQH
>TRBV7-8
ASSLEVHYEQY
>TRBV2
ASTLGGPGSGELF
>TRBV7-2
ASSLYRAGTYEQY
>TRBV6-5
ATSREDEQF
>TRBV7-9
ASSLAGGYEQY
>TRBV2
ASSGGGNGYT
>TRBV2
ASEGNEQY
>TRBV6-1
ASGQGVRDTQY
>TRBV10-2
ASSESVAGGEYEQY
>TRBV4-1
ASSQRDRESSPLH
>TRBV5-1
ASSYGLSTDTQY
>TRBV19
ASTPGTANYGYT
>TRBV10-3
AINESQGAGQPQH
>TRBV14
ASSQSGGAQY
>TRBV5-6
ASRGTVNTEAF
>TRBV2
ASRYEGQGAYNEQF
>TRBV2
ASSDYEQY
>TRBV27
ASSRGGETQY
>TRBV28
ASSPGFGGELF
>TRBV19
ASSIGQGAGYT
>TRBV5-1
ASGVAGRALGYEQY
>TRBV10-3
AIGRDRSSSYNSPLH
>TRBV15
ATSGYRGMDTGELF
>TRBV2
ASRQGYNEQF
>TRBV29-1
STDINGYT
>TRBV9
ASSPGQGKDTQY
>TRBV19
ASSIGTGANTEAF
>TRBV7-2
ASVGIRGDYGYT
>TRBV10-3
AIRKTEKNTEAF
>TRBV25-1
ASRSQGDEQY